Shown below are 25 T cell receptor beta chains from a single sample sequenced in a study of blood T cell repertoires in COVID-19. The data were produced by immunoSEQ multiplex PCR, yet TCRdb's version contains in-frame clones alone and is incomplete. The data hold 65,000 to 85,000 clones, with 80% to 90% observed a single time. Sequencing was done on a sample of peripheral blood. The origin of the receptors is an elderly man with COVID-19, enrolled during active disease.

V and J are TRBV5-1 and TRBJ2-4, with D maybe TRBD2 (6 bases). The V end was cut by 2 bases, the J end by 6 bases, with 12 bases between. Germline values: CDR1 SGHRS, CDR2 YFSETQ. The CDR3 has 14 residues. CDR3 amino acids: CASSFRPGVNIQYF. CDR3 bases: TGCGCCAGCAGCTTCCGTCCGGGGGTAAACATTCAGTACTTC.

The chain links TRBV18 to TRBJ2-6; TRBD1 matches at 7 bases. The CDR3 runs to 15 residues. Germline loops: CDR1 KGHSH, CDR2 LQKENI. V lost 5 bases to trimming and J lost 2 bases; unmatched junction nucleotides: 3. Written as DNA, the CDR3 is TGTGCCAGCTCAGCAGGGGGAGCTGGGGCCAACGTCCTGACTTTC. Protein sequence: CASSAGGAGANVLTF.

The rearrangement joins TRBV18 to TRBJ2-2; D is unclear. Germline V lookup: CDR1 KGHSH, CDR2 LQKENI. The CDR3 is 13 amino acids. Trimming cost V 3 bases and J 7 bases, with 9 bases left between them. For the CDR3, the DNA is TGTGCCAGCTCACCCAACCGCGGCGGGGAGCTGTTTTTT. This translates into CASSPNRGGELFF.

The chain has TRBV6-1 and TRBJ2-3; possible D gene TRBD1, 5 bases. Germline V gives CDR1 MNHNS, CDR2 SASEGT. The CDR3 is made up of 12 amino acids. Between the trimmed V and J ends, which lost 2 bases and 14 bases, there was a span of 14 bases. The CDR3 DNA sequence: TGTGCCAGCAGTGAAAGGGGCCTGTCGGCGTATTTT. Its protein is CASSERGLSAYF.

Concerning this clone itself: This specimen includes other DNA sequences encoding the same CDR3. The rearrangement joins TRBV7-9 to TRBJ2-3; D gene ambiguous. The CDR3 is 13 residues long. V was shortened by 5 bases and J by 2 bases, with 8 bases between the two germline ends. CDR1 is SEHNR, CDR2 FQNEAQ, per germline (reference sequence). In nucleotides, the CDR3 is TGTGCCAGCAGCCCAGGATCCACAGATACGCAGTATTTT. It specifies CASSPGSTDTQYF.

The chain combines TRBV6-4 with TRBJ2-2, with 7 nucleotides matching TRBD2. V shed 2 bases and J 0 bases; nucleotides not matched to a gene: 6. Germline V gene lookup returns CDR1 MRHNA and CDR2 SNTAGT. The CDR3 covers 17 residues. CDR3 sequence reads: CASSDRASGANTGELFF. DNA of the CDR3: TGTGCCAGCAGTGACAGGGCTAGCGGTGCGAACACCGGGGAGCTGTTTTTT.

The chain joins TRBV28 to TRBJ2-7; D unclear. V was cut by 5 bases and J by 2 bases, with 13 bases left in between. The germline V gene has CDR1 MDHEN and CDR2 SYDVKM. The CDR3 loop spans 14 amino acids. CDR3 protein: CASSIPGSAYEQYF. CDR3 DNA sequence: TGTGCCAGCAGTATCCCCGGGTCAGCCTACGAGCAGTACTTC.

The rearrangement uses TRBV5-6 and TRBJ1-1, with a weak D call TRBD1 (5 bases). Per germline, CDR1 SGHDT and CDR2 YYEEEE. The CDR3 sequence is 15 residues long. Trimming removed 0 bases from V and 1 base from J, with 10 bases in between. DNA for the CDR3: TGTGCCAGCAGCTTGGTCGACAGCAAGAACACTGAAGCTTTCTTT. It encodes CASSLVDSKNTEAFF.

V is TRBV6-1 and J is TRBJ1-6; D is undetermined. The CDR3 has 17 residues. Trimming shortened V by 2 bases and J by 0 bases, and 11 bases separated the two germline ends. The germline gives CDR1 MNHNS, CDR2 SASEGT. CDR3 nucleotides: TGTGCCAGCAGTGAAAAGGCGCGGAGCTCCTATAATTCACCCCTCCACTTT. It encodes CASSEKARSSYNSPLHF.

The chain joins TRBV29-1 to TRBJ1-1; 8 positions agree with TRBD1. V gave up 6 bases and J gave up 3 bases; unmatched junction bases: 9. Germline assignment: CDR1 SQVTM and CDR2 ANQGSEA. The CDR3 has 14 amino acids. CDR3: CSVLGGQGDTEAFF. Written as DNA, the CDR3 is TGCAGCGTACTTGGAGGACAGGGAGACACTGAAGCTTTCTTT.

This chain connects TRBV2 to TRBJ2-2; D possibly corresponds to TRBD1 (6 bases). The length of the CDR3 is 14 residues. Deletions cut 7 bases from V and 4 bases from J, with 13 bases between. Germline CDR1 reads SNHLY; CDR2 reads FYNNEI. CDR3 DNA sequence: TGTGCCAGCAAAGAGGGGGAAGGCACCGGGGAGCTGTTTTTT. It specifies CASKEGEGTGELFF. Variable domain in full (rest from reference TRBV2 and TRBJ2-2): EPEVTQTPSHQVTQMGQEVILRCVPISNHLYFYWYRQILGQKVEFLVSFYNNEISEKSEIFDDQFSVERPDGSNFTLKIRSTKLEDSAMYFCASKEGEGTGELFFGEGSRLTVL.

The V and J genes are TRBV2 and TRBJ1-2, with D possibly being TRBD1 (5 bases). CDR1 and CDR2 from the germline V gene are SNHLY and FYNNEI. V was trimmed by 11 bases and J by 2 bases, leaving 12 bases between them. This CDR3 comprises 12 residues. CDR3 in amino acids: CAGGEGNYGYTF. The CDR3 region has the DNA TGTGCCGGCGGGGAGGGGAACTATGGCTACACCTTC.

This rearrangement joins TRBV19 to TRBJ1-1; TRBD1 might be the D (5 bases). Trimming took 5 bases from V and 1 from J, leaving 11 bases between them. The germline CDR1 and CDR2 sequences are LNHDA and SQIVND (reference sequence). The CDR3 is made up of 14 amino acids. CDR3 sequence (DNA): TGTGCCAGTAGTTTGGACATATGGAACACTGAAGCTTTCTTT. This sequence encodes CASSLDIWNTEAFF.

V and J are TRBV14 and TRBJ1-1; 11 bases are shared with TRBD1. The CDR3 runs to 18 residues. From germline, CDR1 is SGHDN and CDR2 FVKESK. With V trimmed by 0 bases and J by 1 base, 7 bases remained unmatched. The CDR3 spells CASSQDFVGQGANTEAFF. DNA for the CDR3: TGTGCCAGCAGCCAAGATTTCGTCGGACAGGGGGCGAACACTGAAGCTTTCTTT.

The V gene is TRBV5-1, the J gene TRBJ2-3; tentative D call: TRBD1 (6 bases). Trimming removed 4 bases at V and 1 base at J, with 10 bases between. The CDR3 is 14 amino acids. Germline V gene data show CDR1 as SGHRS and CDR2 as YFSETQ. The CDR3 spells CASSPRTGTDTQYF. The CDR3 DNA follows: TGCGCCAGCAGCCCAAGGACAGGCACAGATACGCAGTATTTT. Looking up the rest from reference TRBV5-1 and TRBJ2-3 gives the full variable domain: KAGVTQTPRYLIKTRGQQVTLSCSPISGHRSVSWYQQTPGQGLQFLFEYFSETQRNKGNFPGRFSGRQFSNSRSEMNVSTLELGDSALYLCASSPRTGTDTQYFGPGTRLTVL.

V is TRBV3-1 (or the pseudogene TRBV3-2) and J is TRBJ2-5; 12 nucleotides agree with TRBD2. With V trimmed by 7 bases and J by 2 bases, 14 bases remained unmatched. Germline CDR1 LGHDT, CDR2 YNNKEL (reference sequence). The length of the CDR3 is 18 residues. This CDR3 reads CASTPRTSGVGRQETQYF. DNA for the CDR3: TGTGCCAGCACCCCACGGACTAGCGGGGTCGGGCGGCAAGAGACCCAGTACTTC.

The chain uses TRBV7-3 and TRBJ1-1; D is unresolved. Germline CDR1 is SGHTA and CDR2 is FQGTGA. The CDR3 spans 13 residues. The V end lost 4 bases, the J end lost 11 bases, and 17 bases lay between the germline ends. The CDR3 here is CASSSNTAGTAFF. The CDR3, as DNA: TGTGCCAGCAGCTCTAATACCGCGGGTACGGCTTTCTTT.

The chain couples TRBV5-4 to TRBJ1-1, with D possibly being TRBD1 (6 bases). Germline-derived CDR1 and CDR2 are SGHNT and YYREEE (reference sequence). This CDR3 has 12 residues. V was shortened by 4 bases and J by 10 bases, with 14 bases between the two germline ends. CDR3 loop: CASSDPRGGAFF. CDR3 DNA sequence: TGTGCCAGCAGCGACCCCAGAGGGGGAGCTTTCTTT.

The rearrangement uses TRBV13 and TRBJ1-1; tentative D call: TRBD1 (5 bases). Germline CDR1 is PRHDT and CDR2 is FYEKMQ (reference sequence). The CDR3 has 15 amino acids. Trimming removed 5 bases at V and 4 bases at J, with 17 bases between. The chain's CDR3 is CASSPNRGGVTEAFF. DNA of the CDR3: TGTGCCAGCAGCCCTAATCGGGGAGGGGTCACTGAAGCTTTCTTT.

V usage is TRBV5-1 and J usage is TRBJ1-4; 8 nucleotides line up with TRBD1. Germline CDR1 is SGHRS and CDR2 is YFSETQ. The CDR3 has 14 amino acids. J lost 5 bases, V lost 2 bases, and 2 bases had no gene match. The CDR3 loop reads CASSFTGGNEKLFF. CDR3 coding DNA: TGCGCCAGCAGCTTTACAGGGGGGAATGAAAAACTGTTTTTT. Supplemented by reference TRBV5-1 and TRBJ1-4, the full variable domain reads KAGVTQTPRYLIKTRGQQVTLSCSPISGHRSVSWYQQTPGQGLQFLFEYFSETQRNKGNFPGRFSGRQFSNSRSEMNVSTLELGDSALYLCASSFTGGNEKLFFGSGTQLSVL.

V is TRBV29-1 and J is TRBJ1-1, with D possibly being TRBD1 (6 bases). The germline gives CDR1 SQVTM, CDR2 ANQGSEA. V lost 5 bases and J 0 bases, leaving 13 bases between the germline ends. This CDR3 has 14 amino acids. The CDR3 is CSVNDGQLNTEAFF. The CDR3 DNA reads TGCAGCGTTAATGATGGACAGCTGAACACTGAAGCTTTCTTT.

This chain joins TRBV3-1 (or the pseudogene TRBV3-2) and TRBJ1-1; TRBD1 is a possible D gene (6 bases). Germline CDR1 reads LGHDT; CDR2 reads YNNKEL (reference sequence). This CDR3 is 14 amino acids long. Trimming pared 3 bases from V and 6 bases from J, leaving 14 bases between. This chain's CDR3 is CASSHRGLSAEAFF. Written as DNA, the CDR3 is TGTGCCAGCAGCCACAGGGGTCTTTCCGCTGAAGCTTTCTTT.

The rearrangement uses TRBV18 and TRBJ1-6, with D possibly matching TRBD1 (5 bases). The V end lost 6 bases, the J end lost 11 bases, and 14 bases lay between the germline ends. The V gene's germline CDR1 is KGHSH and CDR2 LQKENI. The CDR3 covers 13 residues. The CDR3 sequence is CASSSGRGPPLHF. CDR3 nucleotide sequence: TGTGCCAGCTCGTCCGGAAGGGGTCCACCCCTCCACTTT.

This clone was recorded a few times. J is TRBJ1-6 and V is TRBV3-1 (or the pseudogene TRBV3-2), with 8 bases matching TRBD1. The V gene end was trimmed by 4 bases and the J gene end by 8 bases; junction bases not matched to a gene: 13. Germline V gene lookup returns CDR1 LGHDT and CDR2 YNNKEL (reference sequence). The CDR3 has 17 amino acids. CDR3 loop: CASSPGSGGRGDSPLHF. DNA for the CDR3: TGTGCCAGCAGCCCGGGTTCAGGGGGCAGGGGAGATTCACCCCTCCACTTT.

The chain joins TRBV6-5 to TRBJ2-3, with D perhaps TRBD1 (5 bases). Per germline, CDR1 MNHEY and CDR2 SVGAGI. Trimming removed 6 bases at V and 0 bases at J, with 13 bases between. This CDR3 is built from 15 residues. The DNA of the CDR3 is TGTGCCAGCAGCCGAGACAGAAAGAGCACAGATACGCAGTATTTT. The encoded protein is CASSRDRKSTDTQYF.